This paragraph covers one TCR beta chain sequence. What it binds is not known. These data come from a study of cytomegalovirus exposure and HLA in healthy donors. 60 Vbeta and 13 Jbeta primers were used in PCR. Repertoires were generated with immunoSEQ multiplex PCR, while TCRdb's copy carries only in-frame clones and drops some. The sample has over 200,000 clones; about 74% are singletons. Study-level points and caveats: When analyzed later, the rates of TCR association showed variation by HLA locus, with DRB1 the most and HLA-C the fewest.

Healthy bone marrow donors formed the donor group. Germline CDR1 and CDR2: MNHNY and SVGAGI (reference sequence). The CDR3 loop spans 13 amino acids. The V and J ends lost 5 bases and 8 bases respectively, with 15 bases between them. This sequence originates from a woman aged 25 to 39 in good health and CMV-seronegative. Sequenced: PBMCs. The chain recombines TRBV6-6 with TRBJ1-2, with D possibly matching TRBD1 (6 bases). This chain's CDR3 is CASSTLQGLGYTF. The CDR3 coding sequence is TGTGCCAGCAGTACCCTACAGGGTTTAGGCTACACCTTC.